The rows below give T cell receptor beta chains drawn from one sample of a study of cytomegalovirus exposure and HLA in healthy donors. Here immunoSEQ multiplex PCR was the method, and the copy in TCRdb shows in-frame clones only, minus some. In total, the table holds some 76,000 clones. The source material was PBMCs. Receptors originate from a female donor in good health and CMV-seropositive. Each CDR3 is given with its conserved first and last residue. Each record gives: V gene, CDR3 protein.

v_call: TRBV9
cdr3_aa: CASSVGLAEETQYF

v_call: TRBV4-3
cdr3_aa: CASSQENGAHTDTQYF

v_call: TRBV6-1
cdr3_aa: CASQHEQGNQPQHF

v_call: TRBV10-3
cdr3_aa: CAISVQGSDTEAFF

v_call: TRBV6-6
cdr3_aa: CASSHDRGNWEAFF

v_call: TRBV30
cdr3_aa: CAGSVQGRDTGELFF

v_call: TRBV9
cdr3_aa: CASSVVKGSGRASYNEQFF

v_call: TRBV2
cdr3_aa: CASSDRGFGYGYTF

v_call: TRBV9
cdr3_aa: CASSLGLAASSYEQYF

v_call: TRBV28
cdr3_aa: CASSPSSGANVLTF

v_call: TRBV4-1
cdr3_aa: CASSQEQSNYGYTF

v_call: TRBV19
cdr3_aa: CASSAAGTGGYEQYF

v_call: TRBV14
cdr3_aa: CASSQEYTEETQYF

v_call: TRBV11-2
cdr3_aa: CASSPTDSYGYTF

v_call: TRBV11-2
cdr3_aa: CASSLGPLNRAGERGYTF

v_call: TRBV6-5
cdr3_aa: CASSYGGVSTDTQYF

v_call: TRBV5-1
cdr3_aa: CASSIGTGTSYEQYF

v_call: TRBV2
cdr3_aa: CASSRSSTNEKLFF

v_call: TRBV10-3
cdr3_aa: CAISQEDRRNYGYTF

v_call: TRBV5-1
cdr3_aa: CASSLDRGSGELFF

v_call: TRBV5-6
cdr3_aa: CASSLGGTEVNYGYTF

v_call: TRBV30
cdr3_aa: CACPAGTGVSGEQFF

v_call: TRBV4-1
cdr3_aa: CASSQGPLAREQFF

v_call: TRBV25-1
cdr3_aa: CASSNGTYNEQFF

v_call: TRBV6-5
cdr3_aa: CASARERDIHGYTF

v_call: TRBV4-1
cdr3_aa: CASSQPGGGHTGELFF

v_call: TRBV7-6
cdr3_aa: CASTGGFRNSPLHF

v_call: TRBV9
cdr3_aa: CASRPNSGSNEQFF

v_call: TRBV7-8
cdr3_aa: CASSTQGPYGYTF

v_call: TRBV7-2
cdr3_aa: CASSLTGAETQYF

v_call: TRBV2
cdr3_aa: CASSLIQETQYF

v_call: TRBV6-5
cdr3_aa: CASSYDYQGTTEAFF

v_call: TRBV28
cdr3_aa: CASGPTGRFYEQYF

v_call: TRBV28
cdr3_aa: CASSRQGYSGNTIYF

v_call: TRBV28
cdr3_aa: CASSFQGAIYGYTF

v_call: TRBV27
cdr3_aa: CASSFFGAGPADTQYF

v_call: TRBV11-2
cdr3_aa: CASSSRGNTEAFF

v_call: TRBV6-4
cdr3_aa: CASSDSSLPNEQFF

v_call: TRBV18
cdr3_aa: CASSQQGAYGYTF

v_call: TRBV5-1
cdr3_aa: CASSPGTGPQQYF

v_call: TRBV30
cdr3_aa: CAWSAGTPAYEQYF

v_call: TRBV12-5
cdr3_aa: CASGSGLVAPDF

v_call: TRBV30
cdr3_aa: CAWSVQVDNIYF

v_call: TRBV18
cdr3_aa: CASSPRQGNTEAFF

v_call: TRBV28
cdr3_aa: CASSFPSANEKLFF

v_call: TRBV15
cdr3_aa: CATSEPENNEQFF

v_call: TRBV27
cdr3_aa: CASSSMGPETGLSYEQYF

v_call: TRBV7-2
cdr3_aa: CASSLGRQGNGYTF

v_call: TRBV4-2
cdr3_aa: CASSNQLGGSSYNEQFF

v_call: TRBV30
cdr3_aa: CAWRTGVPYNEQFF

v_call: TRBV5-1
cdr3_aa: CASSTQGDTEAFF

v_call: TRBV6-5
cdr3_aa: CASSYTSGSSYEQYF

v_call: TRBV19
cdr3_aa: CASSILGQDTDTQYF